The next 18 T cell receptor beta chains were all read from a single sample in a study of T cell repertoires and leukemia-associated antigens. The antigens for these receptors are not known. TCRdb reanalysed the 5' RACE reads using MiXCR and keeps one entry per CDR3 protein. The sample has 9,000 to 15,000 distinct CDR3 sequences, 35% to 50% seen once. Material: CD3+ T cells sorted from blood and cultured. These receptors all come from a female donor in good health.

A remark on this clonotype: As the CDR3 is not closed by the conserved phenylalanine or tryptophan, this likely results from a read error. J is TRBJ2-5 and V is TRBV9, with 8 bases identical to TRBD2. The germline V gene has CDR1 SGDLS and CDR2 YYNGEE. CDR3 length: 15 residues. V trimming: 0 bases; J trimming: 5 bases; junction bases outside the gene matches: 6. The CDR3 region has the DNA TGTGCCAGCAGCGTAGGAGCGGGAGTGGGGGAGACCCAGTACCTC. It codes for CASSVGAGVGETQYL.

Worth noting for this clonotype: A much larger clone differs from this one at a single base, so this may be a read error. The rearrangement uses TRBV9 and TRBJ2-5; 7 bases align to TRBD2. This CDR3 spans 15 amino acids. V lost 7 bases to trimming and J lost 9 bases; unmatched junction nucleotides: 18. Germline V gene lookup returns CDR1 SGDLS and CDR2 YYNGEE. The CDR3 nucleotides read TGTGCCAGCTGCGCCACGGGAACTAGCGTCGCCGCCCAGTACTTC. Encoded protein: CASCATGTSVAAQYF. Full variable domain (missing parts from reference TRBV9 and TRBJ2-5): DSGVTQTPKHLITATGQRVTLRCSPRSGDLSVYWYQQSLDQGLQFLIQYYNGEERAKGNILERFSAQQFPDLHSELNLSSLELGDSALYFCASCATGTSVAAQYFGPGTRLLVL.

This clonotype was observed a single time. The chain has TRBV5-5 and TRBJ1-5; a possible D gene is TRBD1 (6 bases). CDR3 length equals 16 residues. The V gene lost 1 base and the J gene lost 3 bases, with 14 bases spanning the gap. Germline CDR1 is SGHKS and CDR2 is YYEKEE (reference sequence). The CDR3 sequence: CASSLMGGLNNQPQHF. CDR3 bases: TGTGCCAGCAGCTTGATGGGGGGGCTAAACAATCAGCCCCAGCATTTT.

This clonotype was observed a few times. The chain carries TRBV5-1 and TRBJ2-7; D is perhaps TRBD1 or TRBD2 (6 bases each). CDR1 and CDR2 from the germline V gene are SGHRS and YFSETQ. CDR3 length equals 15 residues. The ends were cut back, 3 bases at V and 0 bases at J, with 13 bases in the middle. This CDR3 reads CASSWGAGTSYEQYF. Here the CDR3 DNA reads TGCGCCAGCAGCTGGGGGGCCGGGACCTCCTACGAGCAGTACTTC.

This clonotype was observed many times. The chain uses TRBV5-6 and TRBJ2-3; weak D call: TRBD1 (6 bases). Per germline, CDR1 SGHDT and CDR2 YYEEEE. Trimming cost V 4 bases and J 5 bases, with 17 bases left between them. This CDR3 contains 15 residues. The CDR3 coding sequence is TGTGCCAGCAGCGAGTACAGGGTCTATCGAGATACGCAGTATTTT. This sequence encodes CASSEYRVYRDTQYF.

Of note for this clonotype: At one boundary the junction diverges from the germline segment, which might be a read error. The chain couples TRBV6-5 to TRBJ1-2; D possibly corresponds to TRBD1 (5 bases). The CDR3 is 13 residues long. Germline V lookup: CDR1 MNHEY, CDR2 SVGAGI. As DNA, the CDR3 is TGTGCCGGCAGTCGGGCAGGGCACTATGGTTCCACCTTC. Translation: CAGSRAGHYGSTF.

This clonotype was picked up one time. This CDR3 fails to terminate in the conserved phenylalanine or tryptophan, so it likely reflects a read error. It is unclear where the CDR3 begins or ends on the DNA, so no DNA is shown, and the CDR3 is as TCRdb lists it. The gene calls are TRBV29-1 and TRBJ2-2. Germline V gene data show CDR1 as SQVTM and CDR2 as ANQGSEA. 8 amino acids form the CDR3, both terminal residues included. The CDR3 loop is CSVGYANT.

The genes are TRBV5-1 and TRBJ2-1; 8 positions agree with TRBD2. CDR1 is SGHRS and CDR2 is YFSETQ in the germline V gene. This CDR3 has 16 amino acids. Trimming at V came to 4 bases and at J to 5 bases, leaving 11 bases not matched to a gene. The CDR3 bases are TGCGCCAGCAGCCCAACTTTGAGCGGGAGTGACAATGAGCAGTTCTTC. Translating it yields CASSPTLSGSDNEQFF.

The chain employs TRBV14 and TRBJ2-1, with D perhaps matching TRBD2 (6 bases). V lost 2 bases and J lost 0, with 23 bases in between. The CDR3 has 20 amino acids. Germline V lookup: CDR1 SGHDN, CDR2 FVKESK. CDR3 region: CASSQMSFIGAGISYNEQFF. DNA of the CDR3: TGTGCCAGCAGCCAAATGTCGTTTATAGGAGCGGGCATCTCCTACAATGAGCAGTTCTTC.

This clonotype has a handful of counts. The rearrangement joins TRBV24-1 to TRBJ2-6; D is undetermined. The CDR3 extends over 13 amino acids. Looked up from germline, CDR1 is KGHDR and CDR2 is SFDVKD. Trimming pared 8 bases from V and 1 base from J, leaving 5 bases between. CDR3 protein: CATKDSGANVLTF. DNA of the CDR3: TGTGCCACCAAAGATTCTGGGGCCAACGTCCTGACTTTC.

In its sample, this clonotype was seen many times. The chain is built from TRBV11-2 and TRBJ1-2, with D hard to call. Germline V CDR1 and CDR2: SGHAT, FQNNGV. The CDR3 length is 12 residues. The V and J ends lost 2 bases and 8 bases respectively, with 9 bases between them. The CDR3 region has the DNA TGTGCCAGCAGCTTAATGGGGAGCGGCTACACCTTC. Encoded protein: CASSLMGSGYTF.

The rearrangement joins TRBV9 to TRBJ2-1; TRBD2 agrees at 9 bases. The trim removed 0 bases at V and 8 bases at J, leaving 3 bases unmatched. The CDR3 has 14 amino acids. Looked up from germline, CDR1 is SGDLS and CDR2 is YYNGEE. The CDR3 DNA reads TGTGCCAGCAGCGTAGTAGCGGGGGCCTATGAGCAGTTCTTC. Translation: CASSVVAGAYEQFF.

By its share, this clonotype is medium-sized. The chain couples TRBV12-3 or TRBV12-4 to TRBJ2-1, with D perhaps TRBD1 or TRBD2 (5 bases each). This CDR3 contains 13 residues. V lost 1 base, J lost 4 bases, and 5 bases lay in between. The CDR3 loop reads CASSLGGYNEQFF. The DNA of the CDR3 is TGTGCCAGCAGTTTAGGGGGGTACAATGAGCAGTTCTTC.

A remark on this clonotype: An end of the junction does not agree with germline; a read error may underlie this. The chain uses TRBV11-3 and TRBJ1-6, with D perhaps matching TRBD1 (6 bases). This CDR3 region has 15 residues. Germline-derived CDR1 and CDR2 are SGHNT and YENEEA. CDR3 DNA sequence: TGCGCCAGCAGCTTAGGCAGGGGAAGGGATTCACCCCTCCGCTTT. It yields the protein CASSLGRGRDSPLRF. Full variable domain (missing parts from reference TRBV11-3 and TRBJ1-6): EAGVVQSPRYKIIEKKQPVAFWCNPISGHNTLYWYLQNLGQGPELLIRYENEEAVDDSQLPKDRFSAERLKGVDSTLKIQPAELGDSAVYLCASSLGRGRDSPLRFGNGTRLTVT.

With respect to this clonotype: The CDR3 does not close with the conserved phenylalanine or tryptophan, likely indicating a read error. The chain is built from TRBV12-3 or TRBV12-4 and TRBJ2-7, with 8 bases matching TRBD1. CDR3 length: 13 residues. The CDR3 spells CAGRDRSSYEQYS. Written as DNA, the CDR3 is TGTGCCGGCAGGGACAGGAGCTCCTACGAGCAGTACTCC.

This clonotype was detected ten times or more. The chain carries TRBV3-1 and TRBJ1-5; D uncertain. V was trimmed by 1 base and J by 2 bases, leaving 9 bases between them. CDR1 and CDR2 from the germline V gene are LGHDT and YNNKEL (reference sequence). The CDR3 extends over 15 amino acids. CDR3 protein: CASSQGVSGNQPQHF. As DNA, the CDR3 is TGTGCCAGCAGCCAAGGGGTTTCGGGCAATCAGCCCCAGCATTTT.

The chain recombines TRBV5-1 with TRBJ2-1; TRBD2 aligns across 9 bases. This CDR3 spans 17 amino acids. The junction had 13 bases not matched to a gene; V was cut back by 0 bases and J by 9 bases. Germline values: CDR1 SGHRS, CDR2 YFSETQ. In DNA form, the CDR3 reads TGCGCCAGCAGCTTGGGTCAGTGGCTAGCGGGGAGTATTGAGCAGTTCTTC. This sequence encodes CASSLGQWLAGSIEQFF.

This clonotype is labeled as medium-sized. V is TRBV15 and J is TRBJ1-4; TRBD1 might be the D (6 bases). Germline values: CDR1 LNHNV, CDR2 YYDKDF (reference sequence). The CDR3 length is 15 residues. V shed 1 base and J shed 7 bases, with 13 bases lying between them. Here the CDR3 reads CATSRGKGGGEKLFF. The CDR3 DNA follows: TGTGCCACCAGCAGAGGAAAGGGAGGGGGTGAAAAACTGTTTTTT.